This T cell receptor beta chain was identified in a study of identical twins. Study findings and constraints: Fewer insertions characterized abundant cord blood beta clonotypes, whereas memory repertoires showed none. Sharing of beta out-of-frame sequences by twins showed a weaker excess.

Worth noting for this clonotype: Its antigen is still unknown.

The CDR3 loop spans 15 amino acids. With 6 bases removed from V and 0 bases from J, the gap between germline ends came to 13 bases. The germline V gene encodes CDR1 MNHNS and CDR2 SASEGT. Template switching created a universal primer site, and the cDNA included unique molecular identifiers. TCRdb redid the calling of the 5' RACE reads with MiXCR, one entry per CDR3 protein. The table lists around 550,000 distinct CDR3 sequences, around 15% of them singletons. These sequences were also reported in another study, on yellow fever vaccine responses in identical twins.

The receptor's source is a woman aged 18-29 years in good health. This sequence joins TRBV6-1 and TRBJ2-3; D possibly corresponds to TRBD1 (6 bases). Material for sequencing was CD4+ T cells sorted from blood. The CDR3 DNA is TGTGCCAGCAGCGATAACAGGGTTAGCACAGATACGCAGTATTTT. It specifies CASSDNRVSTDTQYF.